This is a list of T cell receptor beta chains from one sample in a study of response to subunit inactivated influenza vaccine. TCRdb fed the RT-PCR reads into MiXCR, producing one record per CDR3 protein. There are around 530,000 distinct CDR3 sequences in the sample; approximately 10% occur only once, and about 9.4% lies in the top ten. Source: PBMCs from blood, taken on the day of vaccination. These receptor sequences come from a man over 45 who received an inactivated influenza vaccine. Both conserved end residues are part of each CDR3. Fields, in order: J gene, D gene, V gene, clone size, CDR3 DNA, CDR3 protein. D genes are given only for firm matches. Clone size, where shown, is once, few, many, or a class for clones that have expanded.

J: TRBJ2-7
D: -
V: TRBV10-3
size: few
DNA: TGTGCCATCAGTGAGGGGGCGGTAAGCTCCTACGAGCAGTACTTC
CDR3: CAISEGAVSSYEQYF

J: TRBJ2-3
D: TRBD1
V: TRBV10-3
size: -
DNA: TGTGCCACGACCGGACAGGGGGGCACAGATACGCAGTATTTT
CDR3: CATTGQGGTDTQYF

J: TRBJ2-1
D: TRBD1
V: TRBV7-9
size: many
DNA: TGTGCCAGCAGCTCCGGCAGGGGGAGCTCCTACAATGAGCAGTTCTTC
CDR3: CASSSGRGSSYNEQFF

J: TRBJ2-2
D: TRBD1
V: TRBV4-3
size: few
DNA: TGCGCCAGCACGCGAGACAGGGGTATTGGCGGGGAGCTGTTTTTT
CDR3: CASTRDRGIGGELFF

J: TRBJ2-4
D: -
V: TRBV10-3
size: -
DNA: TGTGCCATCAGTGAATCGTGGGGGGTAGCGTACATTCAGTACTTC
CDR3: CAISESWGVAYIQYF

J: TRBJ2-5
D: -
V: TRBV5-1
size: -
DNA: TGCGCCAGCAGCGGAACAGGGCCGGGAGAGACCCAGTACTTC
CDR3: CASSGTGPGETQYF

J: TRBJ2-5
D: -
V: TRBV3-1
size: -
DNA: TGTGCCAGCAGCCAAGCGACAGGCCGCAGGGAGACCCAGTACTTC
CDR3: CASSQATGRRETQYF

J: TRBJ2-5
D: TRBD1
V: TRBV12-3/TRBV12-4
size: -
DNA: TGTGCCAGCAGCCACCCGACAGGGGGGTCATTAGCCCAGTACTTC
CDR3: CASSHPTGGSLAQYF

J: TRBJ1-4
D: TRBD1
V: TRBV7-9
size: -
DNA: TGTGCCAGCAGCCTAGGAGGGACAGGGTATGGTGAAAAACTGTTTTTT
CDR3: CASSLGGTGYGEKLFF

J: TRBJ1-3
D: -
V: TRBV7-2
size: few
DNA: TGTGCCAGCAGCAGTCAAAGGAGGGGAAACACCATATATTTT
CDR3: CASSSQRRGNTIYF

J: TRBJ2-1
D: -
V: TRBV12-3/TRBV12-4
size: -
DNA: TGTGCCAGCGCTCCGACGGGGGGCGCAAACAATGAGCAGTTCTTC
CDR3: CASAPTGGANNEQFF

J: TRBJ2-2
D: -
V: TRBV28
size: -
DNA: TGTGCCAGCAGTGAGGGGGGGGTCGGGGAGCTGTTTTTT
CDR3: CASSEGGVGELFF

J: TRBJ2-7
D: -
V: TRBV6-1
size: many
DNA: TGTGCCAGCAGTCCCCACCGGGCGGGTTGGGAGCAGTACTTC
CDR3: CASSPHRAGWEQYF

J: TRBJ2-7
D: TRBD1
V: TRBV2
size: few
DNA: TGTGCCAGCAGCGCCACAGGGGGCGTCTCCTACGAGCAGTACTTC
CDR3: CASSATGGVSYEQYF

J: TRBJ2-4
D: TRBD1
V: TRBV10-3
size: few
DNA: TGTGCCATCAGCTCCGGGACAGGGGGTAAAAACATTCAGTACTTC
CDR3: CAISSGTGGKNIQYF

J: TRBJ2-2
D: -
V: TRBV7-2
size: -
DNA: TGTGCCAGCAGCCACCCCATCGGGGTTACCGGGGAGCTGTTTTTT
CDR3: CASSHPIGVTGELFF

J: TRBJ2-3
D: TRBD2
V: TRBV5-1
size: -
DNA: TGCGCCAGCAGCCAAACTAGCGCCACAGATACGCAGTATTTT
CDR3: CASSQTSATDTQYF

J: TRBJ2-7
D: -
V: TRBV5-1
size: few
DNA: TGCGCCAGCAGCTTGGTTGGACAGCTTGAATACGAGCAGTACTTC
CDR3: CASSLVGQLEYEQYF

J: TRBJ2-3
D: TRBD1
V: TRBV28
size: -
DNA: TGTGCCAGCAGTCTTTGGGACAGGGCGACAGATACGCAGTATTTT
CDR3: CASSLWDRATDTQYF

J: TRBJ2-5
D: TRBD2
V: TRBV7-2
size: few
DNA: TGTGCCAGCAGCTTAGCGCCAGCGGGAGGGGTAGAGACCCAGTACTTC
CDR3: CASSLAPAGGVETQYF

J: TRBJ1-5
D: -
V: TRBV16
size: many
DNA: TGTGCCAGCAAACCTCGGGGAAAAGGCAATCAGCCCCAGCATTTT
CDR3: CASKPRGKGNQPQHF

J: TRBJ2-7
D: -
V: TRBV12-3/TRBV12-4
size: many
DNA: TGTGCCAGCAGCCAAAAATTTGGGGGGGCCGAGCAGTACTTC
CDR3: CASSQKFGGAEQYF

J: TRBJ1-5
D: -
V: TRBV12-3/TRBV12-4
size: -
DNA: TGTGCCAGCAGTTCGGCTACCGGGACCGAACAAGGGATGCCCCAGCATTTT
CDR3: CASSSATGTEQGMPQHF

J: TRBJ2-3
D: -
V: TRBV7-9
size: few
DNA: TGTGCCAGCAGCCCAGACCCCGCCCGGAGCACAGATACGCAGTATTTT
CDR3: CASSPDPARSTDTQYF

J: TRBJ2-3
D: TRBD1
V: TRBV11-2
size: -
DNA: TGTGCCAGCAGCTTGGACAGGGGCTACACAGATACGCAGTATTTT
CDR3: CASSLDRGYTDTQYF

J: TRBJ1-5
D: -
V: TRBV6-5
size: many
DNA: TGTGCCAGCAGTTTGGACCCATGGGAAAATCAGCCCCAGCATTTT
CDR3: CASSLDPWENQPQHF

J: TRBJ2-1
D: TRBD1
V: TRBV10-3
size: few
DNA: TGTGCCATCAGGAGACAGGGGGAGAATGAGCAGTTCTTC
CDR3: CAIRRQGENEQFF

J: TRBJ2-1
D: TRBD2
V: TRBV20-1
size: -
DNA: TGCAGTGCTAGAACCGGGACTAGCGGGGTTGAGCAGTTCTTC
CDR3: CSARTGTSGVEQFF

J: TRBJ1-5
D: TRBD1
V: TRBV7-8
size: many
DNA: TGTGCCAGCAGCTTAGCTACAGGGGTCGACAATCAGCCCCAGCATTTT
CDR3: CASSLATGVDNQPQHF

J: TRBJ2-2
D: TRBD2
V: TRBV20-1
size: few
DNA: TGCAGTGCTAGACTAGCGGGACCGAACACCGGGGAGCTGTTTTTT
CDR3: CSARLAGPNTGELFF

J: TRBJ2-1
D: TRBD2
V: TRBV5-6
size: few
DNA: TGTGCCAGCAGCTTGGGGGCGGGAGACCTTGATGAGCAGTTCTTC
CDR3: CASSLGAGDLDEQFF

J: TRBJ1-1
D: -
V: TRBV19
size: -
DNA: TGTGCCAGTAGTATTCTTCGGGACACTGAAGCTTTCTTT
CDR3: CASSILRDTEAFF

J: TRBJ2-3
D: -
V: TRBV24-1
size: -
DNA: TGTGCCACCAGTGATTGGGGCGGCGCCAGCACAGATACGCAGTATTTT
CDR3: CATSDWGGASTDTQYF

J: TRBJ1-5
D: TRBD1
V: TRBV6-6
size: -
DNA: TGTGCCAGCCTCGGACAGGCAGGGGGCCCCCAGCATTTT
CDR3: CASLGQAGGPQHF

J: TRBJ2-3
D: TRBD2
V: TRBV24-1
size: -
DNA: TGTGCCACCAGTGATTTGGGGACTAGCGGGACTGTCACAGATACGCAGTATTTT
CDR3: CATSDLGTSGTVTDTQYF

J: TRBJ2-5
D: -
V: TRBV4-2
size: -
DNA: TGTGCCAGCAGCCAAGATTTGCGCTCCAGGGGGGCAGAGACCCAGTACTTC
CDR3: CASSQDLRSRGAETQYF

J: TRBJ2-4
D: TRBD2
V: TRBV20-1
size: -
DNA: TGCAGTGCTCCGACCGGGACTAGCGGGGGTGGCATTCAGTACTTC
CDR3: CSAPTGTSGGGIQYF

J: TRBJ2-3
D: -
V: TRBV27
size: -
DNA: TGTGCCAGCAGTTTAGCTGGACCTACCTCAACGCAGTATTTT
CDR3: CASSLAGPTSTQYF

J: TRBJ1-2
D: -
V: TRBV5-1
size: -
DNA: TGCGCCAGCAGCTTGGAGCCAACAGGGTCATATGGCTACACCTTC
CDR3: CASSLEPTGSYGYTF

J: TRBJ2-1
D: TRBD1
V: TRBV25-1
size: -
DNA: TGTGCCAGCTGGACAGGGGGCTACAATGAGCAGTTCTTC
CDR3: CASWTGGYNEQFF

J: TRBJ2-3
D: TRBD2
V: TRBV5-1
size: -
DNA: TGCGCCAGCAGCGTCCCTAGCGGGGGGCCTCTTCGGGGCACAGATACGCAGTATTTT
CDR3: CASSVPSGGPLRGTDTQYF

J: TRBJ2-7
D: TRBD2
V: TRBV6-2/TRBV6-3
size: -
DNA: TGTGCCAGCAGCCGCGCCGAAGGGAGCGGGAGTCTTTCCTACGAGCAGTACTTC
CDR3: CASSRAEGSGSLSYEQYF

J: TRBJ2-1
D: -
V: TRBV6-2/TRBV6-3
size: -
DNA: TGTGCCAGCAGTTTTTTCATGATCGGCTCCTACAATGAGCAGTTCTTC
CDR3: CASSFFMIGSYNEQFF

J: TRBJ1-6
D: TRBD1
V: TRBV3-1
size: few
DNA: TGTGCCAGCAGCCAACCAGGGGGCTCACCCCTCCACTTT
CDR3: CASSQPGGSPLHF

J: TRBJ2-5
D: -
V: TRBV6-1
size: -
DNA: TGTGCCAGCAATATCGGTCTGTTGCGGCTCCAAGAGACCCAGTACTTC
CDR3: CASNIGLLRLQETQYF

J: TRBJ2-5
D: -
V: TRBV4-1
size: -
DNA: TGCGCCAGCAGCCAAGATTGGGCGGGAACGACCCAAGAGACCCAGTACTTC
CDR3: CASSQDWAGTTQETQYF